These 32 T cell receptor beta chains were all obtained from the same sample, sequenced in a study of T cell repertoires in cytomegalovirus infection. TCRdb re-called the reads with MiXCR, one entry per CDR3 protein. The table has 500,000 or so distinct CDR3 sequences, more than 15% seen once; the top ten hold 20% to 30%. Sequenced: CD8+ T cells from PBMCs. The receptors here all came from a human donor in good health (CMV status not recorded). Some clones in this sample may be carry-over from other donors' samples.

This clonotype was seen only a few times. V is TRBV3-1 and J is TRBJ2-5; 11 nucleotides align to TRBD1. The trim removed 1 base at V and 5 bases at J, leaving 6 bases unmatched. Germline CDR1 reads LGHDT; CDR2 reads YNNKEL (reference sequence). The CDR3 spans 16 residues. CDR3 in DNA: TGTGCCAGCAGCCAAGGTTGGGACAGGGGGGCGGAGACCCAGTACTTC. This translates into CASSQGWDRGAETQYF.

The rearrangement links TRBV28 to TRBJ1-1, with TRBD1 matching 9 bases. This CDR3 comprises 17 residues. V was pared by 7 bases and J by 0 bases, with 12 bases of the junction left unmatched. Germline lookup yields CDR1 MDHEN and CDR2 SYDVKM. The CDR3 reads CASTGQGPHPMNTEAFF. DNA for the CDR3: TGTGCCAGCACCGGACAGGGGCCCCATCCGATGAACACTGAAGCTTTCTTT.

Ten or more counts support this clonotype. The V gene is TRBV7-2, the J gene TRBJ1-2; TRBD1 matches at 8 bases. The V gene end was trimmed by 5 bases and the J gene end by 4 bases; junction bases not matched to a gene: 6. There are 14 residues in the CDR3. Germline V gene sequence: CDR1 SGHTA, CDR2 FQGNSA. The CDR3 DNA reads as TGTGCCAGCAGCACTACAGGGGGAGGCTATGGCTACACCTTC. Its translation: CASSTTGGGYGYTF.

This clonotype was counted at least ten times. This chain connects TRBV7-9 to TRBJ2-1, with TRBD1 identical over 10 bases. Germline CDR1 reads SEHNR; CDR2 reads FQNEAQ (reference sequence). The CDR3 has 15 amino acids. V lost 7 bases and J lost 7; bases outside the gene matches: 10. The CDR3 nucleotides read TGTGCCAGCATCTGGGGACAGGGGATAAGGAATGAGCAGTTCTTC. Protein product: CASIWGQGIRNEQFF.

This clonotype showed up many times. V is TRBV12-3 or TRBV12-4 and J is TRBJ2-1; no definite D call. The CDR3 contains 13 residues. V lost 4 bases and J lost 10, with 14 bases in between. The CDR3 is CASSWKPSPEQFF. Written as DNA, the CDR3 is TGTGCCAGCAGTTGGAAACCTAGTCCCGAGCAGTTCTTC.

In this sample, this clonotype turned up many times. The chain links TRBV7-9 to TRBJ1-5, with TRBD1 as a possible D gene (5 bases). This CDR3 has 15 amino acids. In germline, CDR1 is SEHNR, CDR2 FQNEAQ (reference sequence). V lost 4 bases, J lost 4 bases, and 14 bases lay in between. The CDR3 protein is CASSWGESPNQPQHF. The DNA for the CDR3 is TGTGCCAGCAGCTGGGGGGAAAGCCCTAATCAGCCCCAGCATTTT.

This sequence joins TRBV9 and TRBJ1-5; D is perhaps TRBD1 (5 bases). The CDR3 runs to 15 residues. CDR1 and CDR2 from the germline V gene are SGDLS and YYNGEE. V lost 3 bases and J lost 3, with 13 bases in between. In DNA, the CDR3 is TGTGCCAGCAGCGCGTCGGGGGAGCTCAATCAGCCCCAGCATTTT. It yields the protein CASSASGELNQPQHF. Full variable domain (outside the CDR3, taken from reference TRBV9 and TRBJ1-5): DSGVTQTPKHLITATGQRVTLRCSPRSGDLSVYWYQQSLDQGLQFLIQYYNGEERAKGNILERFSAQQFPDLHSELNLSSLELGDSALYFCASSASGELNQPQHFGDGTRLSIL.

This clonotype was counted ten times or more. V usage is TRBV7-9 and J usage is TRBJ2-7; TRBD2 might be the D (6 bases). The V end lost 5 bases, the J end lost 4 bases, and 12 bases lay between the germline ends. CDR3 length equals 13 residues. CDR1 is SEHNR and CDR2 is FQNEAQ in the germline V gene (reference sequence). For the CDR3, the DNA is TGTGCCAGCAGCCCCGCCGGGAGATACGAGCAGTACTTC. Its protein product is CASSPAGRYEQYF.

In regard to this clonotype: A much larger clone lies a single base off, so this may be a read error. The chain couples TRBV19 to TRBJ2-7; D remains unclear. CDR1 is LNHDA, CDR2 SQIVND, per germline (reference sequence). The CDR3 spans 13 residues. Trimming left V 3 bases short and J 4 bases short, with 10 bases between. The CDR3 nucleotides read TGTGCCAGTAGTATTAAATGGGTTTACGAGCAGTACTTC. Protein product: CASSIKWVYEQYF.

This clonotype was found many times. V and J are TRBV7-9 and TRBJ1-2; possible D gene TRBD1, 6 bases. CDR1 and CDR2 (germline): SEHNR, FQNEAQ (reference sequence). There are 15 residues in the CDR3. Trimming took off 5 bases at V and 0 bases at J, with 13 bases between the two ends. CDR3: CASSPSTGSNYGYTF. The CDR3, as DNA: TGTGCCAGCAGCCCCTCCACAGGGTCTAACTATGGCTACACCTTC. Full variable domain (missing parts from reference TRBV7-9 and TRBJ1-2): DTGVSQNPRHKITKRGQNVTFRCDPISEHNRLYWYRQTLGQGPEFLTYFQNEAQLEKSRLLSDRFSAERPKGSFSTLEIQRTEQGDSAMYLCASSPSTGSNYGYTFGSGTRLTVV.

This clonotype has ten or more counts. The rearrangement links TRBV12-5 to TRBJ1-1; D might be TRBD1 (5 bases). V lost 6 bases, J lost 5 bases, and 13 bases lay in between. Germline lookup yields CDR1 LGHNT and CDR2 FRNRAP. The CDR3 has 13 residues. The CDR3 sequence is CASGQGIRTEAFF. For the CDR3, the DNA is TGTGCTAGTGGCCAGGGAATTCGGACTGAAGCTTTCTTT. Full variable domain (outside the CDR3, taken from reference TRBV12-5 and TRBJ1-1): DARVTQTPRHKVTEMGQEVTMRCQPILGHNTVFWYRQTMMQGLELLAYFRNRAPLDDSGMPKDRFSAEMPDATLATLKIQPSEPRDSAVYFCASGQGIRTEAFFGQGTRLTVV.

This clonotype has a handful of counts. This chain uses TRBV6-1 with TRBJ1-3; 8 positions agree with TRBD1. Unmatched junction bases numbered 10, after V lost 6 bases and J lost 0 bases. Germline CDR1 is MNHNS and CDR2 is SASEGT. This CDR3 is built from 17 residues. The CDR3 region is CASRVRGTGLSGNTIYF. CDR3 in DNA: TGTGCCAGCAGGGTCAGGGGGACAGGCCTCTCTGGAAACACCATATATTTT.

This chain links TRBV27 with TRBJ1-5; no clear D gene. Trimming removed 2 bases at V and 3 bases at J, with 11 bases between. This CDR3 is 15 amino acids long. The germline V gene encodes CDR1 MNHEY and CDR2 SMNVEV (reference sequence). CDR3: CASSLVGSYNQPQHF. CDR3 nucleotides: TGTGCCAGCAGTTTAGTAGGATCCTACAATCAGCCCCAGCATTTT.

In its sample, this clonotype was seen many times. This chain links TRBV12-3 or TRBV12-4 with TRBJ2-1; 8 bases map to TRBD2. Losses at the gene ends were 2 bases for V and 9 bases for J; bases not matched to a gene: 9. This CDR3 spans 15 amino acids. CDR3 DNA: TGTGCCAGCAGTTTATCCAGCGGGGGAGGACGTGAGCAGTTCTTC. Its translation is CASSLSSGGGREQFF.

This clonotype appeared many times. The chain joins TRBV12-3 or TRBV12-4 to TRBJ1-5; possibly TRBD1 for D (5 bases). V was clipped by 3 bases and J by 1 base, with 10 bases between them. The CDR3 covers 15 residues. In DNA, the CDR3 is TGTGCCAGCAGTTTTTACGGGGACAGCAATCAGCCCCAGCATTTT. Amino acid sequence: CASSFYGDSNQPQHF.

This clonotype was detected only a few times. The chain links TRBV29-1 to TRBJ2-7; D is possibly TRBD1 or TRBD2 (5 bases each). CDR1 SQVTM and CDR2 ANQGSEA come from the germline V gene. The CDR3 extends over 13 amino acids. Trimming took off 5 bases at V and 0 bases at J, with 11 bases between the two ends. CDR3 coding DNA: TGCAGCGTTTACACCGGGACCTCCTACGAGCAGTACTTC. This sequence encodes CSVYTGTSYEQYF.

This clonotype was seen only a few times. This chain joins TRBV27 and TRBJ2-3; the match to TRBD2 covers 9 bases. CDR3 length: 14 amino acids. V trimming: 6 bases; J trimming: 3 bases; junction bases outside the gene matches: 4. Germline CDR1 and CDR2: MNHEY and SMNVEV (reference sequence). The CDR3 reads CASRRGGQTDTQYF. CDR3 sequence (DNA): TGTGCCAGCAGGCGGGGGGGCCAAACAGATACGCAGTATTTT.

This clonotype showed up just a few times. V is TRBV28 and J is TRBJ2-5; D unresolved. Germline CDR1 and CDR2: MDHEN and SYDVKM. Between the trimmed V and J ends, which lost 6 bases and 1 base, there was a span of 12 bases. The CDR3 length is 14 residues. The CDR3 is CASRPDGFQETQYF. The CDR3 DNA sequence: TGTGCCAGCAGGCCGGACGGTTTCCAAGAGACCCAGTACTTC.

Details on this clonotype: With a much larger clone just one base away, this may be a read error. The genes are TRBV5-6 and TRBJ1-3; 7 bases line up with TRBD1. The germline V gene encodes CDR1 SGHDT and CDR2 YYEEEE. The CDR3 runs 15 residues. CDR3 region: CTSSYRGFSGNTIYF. The CDR3, as DNA: TGTACCAGCAGCTACAGGGGCTTCTCTGGAAACACCATATATTTT.

At least ten counts were recorded for this clonotype. The chain joins TRBV7-9 to TRBJ1-2, with D possibly TRBD1 on 6 matching bases. The CDR3 spans 14 residues. Looked up from germline, CDR1 is SEHNR and CDR2 is FQNEAQ (reference sequence). Trimming removed 5 bases at V and 2 bases at J, with 12 bases between. CDR3 sequence reads: CASSPLTGNYGYTF. Written as DNA, the CDR3 is TGTGCCAGCAGCCCCCTGACAGGCAACTATGGCTACACCTTC.

This clonotype showed up many times. This rearrangement joins TRBV6-2 or TRBV6-3 to TRBJ2-3; 7 bases line up with TRBD2. V lost 7 bases, J lost 2 bases, and 9 bases stayed unmatched. The CDR3 extends over 15 amino acids. Per germline, CDR1 MNHEY and CDR2 SVGEGT. The CDR3 region has the DNA TGTGCCAGCACCTTGAGCGGGACCTTCACAGATACGCAGTATTTT. Amino acids: CASTLSGTFTDTQYF.

This chain uses TRBV6-5 with TRBJ2-1, with 8 positions matching TRBD2. V was clipped by 3 bases and J by 1 base; unmatched bases: 2. There are 15 residues in the CDR3. The V gene's germline CDR1 is MNHEY and CDR2 SVGAGI. This CDR3 is CASSYSGESYNEQFF. The DNA of the CDR3 is TGTGCCAGCAGTTATAGCGGGGAGTCCTACAATGAGCAGTTCTTC.

This clonotype was picked up a small number of times. The chain couples TRBV4-2 to TRBJ1-5; D unresolved. Germline CDR1 and CDR2: LGHNA and YNFKEQ. Trimming removed 4 bases at V and 1 base at J, with 11 bases between. CDR3 length equals 15 residues. The CDR3 region is CASSPAEWSNQPQHF. The CDR3 nucleotides read TGTGCCAGCAGCCCCGCGGAGTGGAGCAATCAGCCCCAGCATTTT.

This clonotype was seen at least ten times. The chain links TRBV7-9 to TRBJ2-5; TRBD1 agrees at 10 bases. The V gene end was trimmed by 4 bases and the J gene end by 4 bases; junction bases not matched to a gene: 3. The CDR3 has 14 residues. Germline CDR1 reads SEHNR; CDR2 reads FQNEAQ (reference sequence). Here the CDR3 reads CASSYRQGAETQYF. In nucleotides, the CDR3 is TGTGCCAGCAGCTACCGACAGGGGGCAGAGACCCAGTACTTC.

This clonotype was counted a few times. The rearrangement joins TRBV11-1 to TRBJ1-1; D ambiguous. The V end lost 1 base, the J end lost 2 bases, and 8 bases lay between the germline ends. Germline CDR1 is SGHAT and CDR2 is FQDESV (reference sequence). The CDR3 runs 14 residues. The CDR3 spells CASSLEAGNTEAFF. CDR3 DNA: TGTGCCAGCAGCTTAGAGGCGGGAAACACTGAAGCTTTCTTT. Supplemented by reference TRBV11-1 and TRBJ1-1, the full variable domain reads EAEVAQSPRYKITEKSQAVAFWCDPISGHATLYWYRQILGQGPELLVQFQDESVVDDSQLPKDRFSAERLKGVDSTLKIQPAELGDSAMYLCASSLEAGNTEAFFGQGTRLTVV.

This rearrangement joins TRBV7-2 to TRBJ2-2; D gene uncertain. CDR3 size: 16 residues. V gave up 9 bases and J gave up 1 base, with 18 bases separating them. Germline V gene lookup returns CDR1 SGHTA and CDR2 FQGNSA. The CDR3 region is CARTLVRPENTGELFF. In nucleotides, the CDR3 is TGTGCCAGAACCTTAGTTAGGCCGGAGAACACCGGGGAGCTGTTTTTT. The variable domain in full, with the rest retrieved from reference TRBV7-2 and TRBJ2-2, is GAGVSQSPSNKVTEKGKDVELRCDPISGHTALYWYRQSLGQGLEFLIYFQGNSAPDKSGLPSDRFSAERTGGSVSTLTIQRTQQEDSAVYLCARTLVRPENTGELFFGEGSRLTVL.

Ten or more counts support this clonotype. The genes are TRBV6-1 and TRBJ2-7; 7 bases match TRBD2. CDR1 and CDR2 from the germline V gene are MNHNS and SASEGT. Unmatched junction bases numbered 15, after V lost 8 bases and J lost 2 bases. The CDR3 runs 16 residues. The CDR3, as DNA: TGTGCCAGCCCCCCACCAGGGCTAGCGGTGCCCTACGAGCAGTACTTC. Its protein product is CASPPPGLAVPYEQYF.

This clonotype was observed at least ten times. V and J are TRBV27 and TRBJ2-7; D could derive from TRBD1 or TRBD2 (6 bases each). V shed 5 bases and J shed 2 bases, with 19 bases lying between them. The CDR3 is made up of 16 amino acids. Germline V gives CDR1 MNHEY, CDR2 SMNVEV (reference sequence). The CDR3 reads CASSTLGGLQAYEQYF. DNA of the CDR3: TGTGCCAGCAGTACCCTGGGGGGCCTGCAAGCCTACGAGCAGTACTTC.

The rearrangement joins TRBV19 to TRBJ1-4, with TRBD1 as a possible D gene (5 bases). This CDR3 region has 16 residues. Germline CDR1 LNHDA, CDR2 SQIVND (reference sequence). Trimming shortened V by 5 bases and J by 7 bases, and 20 bases separated the two germline ends. This chain's CDR3 is CASSPLGEGLTEKLFF. The CDR3 DNA sequence: TGTGCCAGTAGTCCCCTTGGAGAGGGGCTAACTGAAAAACTGTTTTTT.

This clonotype was seen just once. This could be a read error, since a much larger clone is one nucleotide away. Likely a read error: the CDR3 ends without its conserved phenylalanine or tryptophan. The chain carries TRBV27 and TRBJ2-7; TRBD2 agrees at 7 bases. This CDR3 is built from 14 residues. V lost 4 bases and J lost 0; bases outside the gene matches: 3. CDR1 and CDR2 (germline): MNHEY, SMNVEV (reference sequence). The CDR3 DNA follows: TGTGCCAGCAGTTCATTAGCGGGCTCCTACGAGCAGTACTTA. Translated, it gives CASSSLAGSYEQYL.

This clonotype came up a few times. The chain links TRBV6-5 to TRBJ1-1; 7 positions agree with TRBD1. The CDR3 spans 16 residues. The V segment lost 4 bases and the J segment 1 base; nucleotides outside the gene matches: 9. Germline V gene lookup returns CDR1 MNHEY and CDR2 SVGAGI. CDR3 amino acids: CASSLFRGRENTEAFF. The CDR3 nucleotides read TGTGCCAGCAGTTTGTTTAGGGGGCGGGAGAACACTGAAGCTTTCTTT.

This clonotype was seen repeatedly, ten times or more. V is TRBV4-2 and J is TRBJ2-3, with D hard to call. V lost 2 bases to trimming and J lost 6 bases, with 21 bases between them. Per the germline V gene, CDR1 is LGHNA and CDR2 is YNFKEQ. This CDR3 is 17 amino acids long. CDR3 coding DNA: TGTGCCAGCAGCCAACAGCAAGGTGGCGGCCCGAGGGATACGCAGTATTTT. Protein sequence: CASSQQQGGGPRDTQYF.